This TCR beta chain was identified during a study of CD8 T cells in Susac syndrome. Sequencing of TCR beta was carried out in blood CD8+ and CD4+ T cells. The CD8+ and CD4+ T cells were isolated magnetically using a negative isolation approach, whereas the TEMRA cells were enriched by FACS. The authors reverse transcribed roughly 0.45 to 1 ug RNA with random hexamers. immunoSEQ multiplex PCR amplified TCR beta CDR3 across 54 Vbeta, 13 Jbeta. Using its own MiXCR run on the immunoSEQ multiplex PCR reads, TCRdb lists one record per CDR3 protein. Of approximately 200,000 distinct CDR3 sequences listed, nearly 95% are singletons. What was sequenced was CD4+ T cells from PBMCs. This clonotype was sampled from a human donor with multiple sclerosis.

In DNA form, the CDR3 reads TGCAGCGCCATCGACCTGGGCAAAGAGACCCAGTACTTC. This encodes CSAIDLGKETQYF. V usage is TRBV29-1 and J usage is TRBJ2-5; no reliable D call. The CDR3 sequence is 13 residues long. Trimming removed 7 bases at V and 3 bases at J, with 15 bases between. Germline CDR1 reads SQVTM; CDR2 reads ANQGSEA.